Listed below are T cell receptor beta chains from one sample, sequenced in a study of blood T cell repertoires in COVID-19. Some clones are missing from TCRdb's copy, which holds only in-frame ones; the method was immunoSEQ multiplex PCR. Among 150,000 to 200,000 clones listed, about 86% were seen once. Material: peripheral blood. These receptors were collected from a man aged 18 to 29 with acute or convalescent COVID-19. Each CDR3 is given with its conserved first and last residue. A D gene is named only where the DNA matches it firmly. Rows give clone size only sometimes, using once, few, many, or a class for an expanded clone.

cdr3_aa	cdr3_nt	d_call	clone_size	j_call	v_call
CASSLSGHHTYNYGYTF	TGTGCCAGCAGCTTATCAGGGCACCATACTTATAACTATGGCTACACCTTC	.	.	TRBJ1-2	TRBV11-2
CASSYGTGPNEKLFF	TGTGCCAGCAGCTACGGGACAGGGCCTAATGAAAAACTGTTTTTT	TRBD1	.	TRBJ1-4	TRBV5-6
CAIGKGILMNYGYTF	TGTGCCATCGGAAAGGGGATCCTAATGAACTATGGCTACACCTTC	.	.	TRBJ1-2	TRBV10-3
CASSLRTGGRQETQYF	TGTGCCAGCAGCTTAAGGACAGGGGGCCGGCAAGAGACCCAGTACTTC	TRBD1	.	TRBJ2-5	TRBV7-9
CASRTGGTGEQFF	TGTGCCAGCAGGACCGGGGGGACGGGTGAGCAGTTCTTC	TRBD2	.	TRBJ2-1	TRBV6-5
CAWDRGNGNQPQHF	TGTGCCTGGGACAGGGGGAACGGCAATCAGCCCCAGCATTTT	TRBD1	.	TRBJ1-5	TRBV30
CAISGGAQGGTEAFF	TGTGCCATCAGTGGCGGCGCACAGGGTGGAACTGAAGCTTTCTTT	.	once	TRBJ1-1	TRBV10-3
CASSKTGDGYTF	TGTGCCAGCAGTAAAACAGGGGATGGCTACACCTTC	TRBD1	.	TRBJ1-2	TRBV25-1
CAISESSVWNEQFF	TGTGCCATCAGTGAGTCTAGCGTGTGGAATGAGCAGTTCTTC	.	.	TRBJ2-1	TRBV10-3
CASSYSGSPSGNTIYF	TGTGCCAGCAGTTACTCCGGGAGCCCCTCTGGAAACACCATATATTTT	.	.	TRBJ1-3	TRBV6-5
CASSPSERNYGYTF	TGTGCCAGCTCACCCTCGGAGCGGAACTATGGCTACACCTTC	.	.	TRBJ1-2	TRBV18
CASSELAGPDTQYF	TGTGCCAGCAGTGAACTGGCAGGGCCGGATACGCAGTATTTT	.	few	TRBJ2-3	TRBV6-1
CASSANKGLDEQFF	TGTGCCAGCAGCGCCAATAAGGGGCTGGATGAGCAGTTCTTC	.	.	TRBJ2-1	TRBV9
CAWRGQANQPQHF	TGTGCCTGGAGGGGACAGGCCAATCAGCCCCAGCATTTT	TRBD1	.	TRBJ1-5	TRBV30
CSASERTSRGQFF	TGCAGTGCTAGTGAAAGGACTAGTCGGGGGCAGTTCTTC	TRBD2	.	TRBJ2-1	TRBV20-1
CASSGGQGRSYNEQFF	TGTGCCAGCAGTGGGGGACAGGGACGCTCCTACAATGAGCAGTTCTTC	TRBD1	.	TRBJ2-1	TRBV6-1
CATDEEGTGELFF	TGTGCCACCGATGAGGAGGGGACCGGGGAGCTGTTTTTT	.	.	TRBJ2-2	TRBV24-1
CASSLRLNYGYTF	TGTGCCAGTAGCCTGAGACTAAACTATGGCTACACCTTC	.	.	TRBJ1-2	TRBV19
CAWSPQRGNTEAFF	TGTGCCTGGAGTCCGCAGCGGGGGAACACTGAAGCTTTCTTT	.	.	TRBJ1-1	TRBV30
CASSLPGANQPQHF	TGTGCCAGCAGTCTGCCTGGGGCTAATCAGCCCCAGCATTTT	.	.	TRBJ1-5	TRBV6-5
CASSGTGYGYTF	TGTGCCAGCTCAGGGACAGGCTATGGCTACACCTTC	TRBD1	.	TRBJ1-2	TRBV18
CASSGDSGGYNEQFF	TGTGCCAGCAGTGGTGATAGCGGGGGGTACAATGAGCAGTTCTTC	TRBD2	.	TRBJ2-1	TRBV6-4
CASSRGQPPQPQHF	TGCGCCAGCAGTAGGGGACAGCCTCCACAGCCCCAGCATTTT	TRBD1	.	TRBJ1-5	TRBV10-2
CASSSNWDNSGNTIYF	TGTGCCAGCAGCTCAAACTGGGACAACTCTGGAAACACCATATATTTT	.	.	TRBJ1-3	TRBV13
CASSESGGRRNEQFF	TGCGCCAGCAGTGAGTCGGGGGGGCGACGCAATGAGCAGTTCTTC	.	.	TRBJ2-1	TRBV10-1
CASSLAFERGSYNEQFF	TGTGCCAGCAGCTTAGCTTTCGAGAGGGGGAGCTACAATGAGCAGTTCTTC	.	.	TRBJ2-1	TRBV7-2
CASSLSLLRGPNTEAFF	TGTGCCAGCAGCTTGTCACTCCTCAGGGGCCCGAACACTGAAGCTTTCTTT	.	.	TRBJ1-1	TRBV5-4
CASSLFGRGSTDTQYF	TGTGCCAGCAGCTTGTTCGGGAGAGGGAGCACAGATACGCAGTATTTT	.	.	TRBJ2-3	TRBV7-9
CASSVRGNQPQHF	TGCGCCAGCAGCGTGAGGGGGAACCAGCCCCAGCATTTT	.	.	TRBJ1-5	TRBV10-2
CASRRGSCSPLHF	TGTGCAAGTCGGCGGGGTTCATGTTCACCCCTCCACTTT	.	.	TRBJ1-6	TRBV12-2
CASSRPQGGPVLPYF	TGTGCCAGCAGCAGGCCGCAGGGGGGACCCGTCCTCCCGTATTTT	.	.	TRBJ2-3	TRBV21-1
CATSRGQDNSPLHF	TGTGCCACCAGCAGAGGACAGGATAATTCACCCCTCCACTTT	.	.	TRBJ1-6	TRBV15
CASSPWGPRATNEKLFF	TGTGCCAGCTCACCCTGGGGGCCGCGTGCAACTAATGAAAAACTGTTTTTT	.	.	TRBJ1-4	TRBV18
CASSLDRENTEAFF	TGTGCCAGCAGCTTAGACAGAGAGAACACTGAAGCTTTCTTT	.	.	TRBJ1-1	TRBV7-3
CAWTENSNQPQHF	TGTGCCTGGACAGAAAATAGCAATCAGCCCCAGCATTTT	.	.	TRBJ1-5	TRBV30
CASGLIGGGVTAGELFF	TGTGCTAGTGGTTTAATCGGCGGGGGGGTTACCGCCGGGGAGCTGTTTTTT	TRBD2	.	TRBJ2-2	TRBV12-5
CAFLLAGVQETQYF	TGTGCCTTCTTACTAGCGGGGGTCCAAGAGACCCAGTACTTC	TRBD2	.	TRBJ2-5	TRBV30
CASSGAPSTGELFF	TGCGCCAGCAGTGGCGCGCCGAGCACCGGGGAGCTGTTTTTT	.	few	TRBJ2-2	TRBV10-1
CASRTTAQPQHF	TGTGCCAGCAGAACGACAGCCCAGCCCCAGCATTTT	.	.	TRBJ1-5	TRBV12-3/TRBV12-4
CASSYRGPHNEQFF	TGTGCCAGCAGTTACAGGGGGCCACACAATGAGCAGTTCTTC	TRBD1	.	TRBJ2-1	TRBV6-5
CASSSQLATNEKLFF	TGCGCCAGCAGCTCACAATTGGCAACTAATGAAAAACTGTTTTTT	.	.	TRBJ1-4	TRBV5-1
CASSLAAGGNTEAFF	TGTGCCAGCAGCTTGGCCGCGGGAGGTAACACTGAAGCTTTCTTT	.	.	TRBJ1-1	TRBV5-4
CATSRDRQDYSPLHF	TGTGCCACCAGCAGAGATAGACAGGACTATTCACCCCTCCACTTT	.	.	TRBJ1-6	TRBV15
CASSGDTGGYTF	TGTGCCAGCAGTGGGGACACGGGTGGCTACACCTTC	.	.	TRBJ1-2	TRBV2
CATSYGQLGDTQYF	TGTGCCACCAGCTATGGACAGCTTGGAGATACGCAGTATTTT	.	.	TRBJ2-3	TRBV5-5
CASRKDRVGNQPQHF	TGTGCCAGCAGGAAGGACAGGGTAGGGAATCAGCCCCAGCATTTT	TRBD1	.	TRBJ1-5	TRBV6-5
CASSSEGQGIDEQYF	TGTGCCAGCAGCTCGGAGGGACAGGGTATCGACGAGCAGTACTTC	TRBD1	.	TRBJ2-7	TRBV7-9
CASNLQGDEQYF	TGTGCCAGCAACCTTCAAGGGGACGAGCAGTACTTC	.	.	TRBJ2-7	TRBV7-9
CASRPGQGASQPQHF	TGTGCCAGTAGGCCGGGACAGGGGGCTAGTCAGCCCCAGCATTTT	TRBD1	.	TRBJ1-5	TRBV19
CASSKLGRQETQYF	TGTGCCAGCAGCAAACTAGGACGCCAAGAGACCCAGTACTTC	.	.	TRBJ2-5	TRBV9
CASSLGGTNEKLFF	TGTGCCAGCAGTTTGGGGGGTACTAATGAAAAACTGTTTTTT	.	.	TRBJ1-4	TRBV28
CASSLGTRLATNEKLFF	TGTGCCAGCAGCTTAGGCACGAGACTCGCAACTAATGAAAAACTGTTTTTT	.	.	TRBJ1-4	TRBV7-9